This T cell receptor beta chain was recorded in a study of blood T cell repertoires in COVID-19. Study summary: COVID-19 samples from acute and convalescent phases originated in the United States, Italy and Spain.

This CDR3 is 17 amino acids long. Trimming stripped 4 bases from V and 2 bases from J, with 18 bases between. Germline CDR1 and CDR2: KGHDR and SFDVKD. TCRdb's table, derived via immunoSEQ multiplex PCR, lists solely in-frame clones and lacks some. The table lists roughly 280,000 clones, over 80% of them singletons. Participant ages covered about 18 to 95 years across about 22 US areas. Cohorts were determined from participant-reported clinical history. The clonotype originates from a young woman with acute COVID-19. Specimen: PBMCs or T cells enriched from blood (not recorded which). The chain couples TRBV24-1 to TRBJ2-3; perhaps TRBD2 as D (6 bases). CDR3 sequence reads: CATSDRDRWRDTDTQYF. Written as DNA, the CDR3 is TGTGCCACCAGTGACCGCGACCGTTGGCGGGACACAGATACGCAGTATTTT.